These 8 T cell receptor beta chains were sequenced from one sample in a study of blood T cells in healthy people across ages. The authors ran a second PCR of about 6 to 12 cycles using a sample-barcoded 5' primer and a J-beta primer mix. TCRdb re-analysed the 5' RACE reads in MiXCR, keeping a single row per CDR3 protein. The sample contains some 700,000 distinct CDR3 sequences, 43% of which appear only once. The sample consisted of blood. The receptors here all came from a woman aged 55-70 years in good health.

This clonotype was counted a few times. V is TRBV30 and J is TRBJ1-1, with D unresolved. Germline V gene sequence: CDR1 GTSNPN, CDR2 SVGIG (reference sequence). The CDR3 extends over 12 amino acids. V dropped 0 bases and J dropped 12 bases, with 14 bases sitting between them. The CDR3 reads CAWSVPAAPTFF. The CDR3 nucleotides read TGTGCCTGGAGTGTACCAGCCGCGCCGACTTTCTTT. The complete variable domain, with remaining parts taken from reference TRBV30 and TRBJ1-1, reads SQTIHQWPATLVQPVGSPLSLECTVEGTSNPNLYWYRQAAGRGLQLLFYSVGIGQISSEVPQNLSASRPQDRQFILSSKKLLLSDSGFYLCAWSVPAAPTFFGQGTRLTVV.

This sequence joins TRBV28 and TRBJ2-5; 10 nucleotides agree with TRBD2. The ends lost 3 bases at V and 13 bases at J; junction bases unmatched: 14. The CDR3 is 15 amino acids. Germline-derived CDR1 and CDR2 are MDHEN and SYDVKM. CDR3 in amino acids: CASSFPSGSGDERYF. CDR3 coding DNA: TGTGCCAGCAGTTTTCCTAGCGGGAGCGGCGACGAGCGGTACTTC.

The J gene is TRBJ2-1, the V gene TRBV12-5; D unclear. The CDR3 is 12 amino acids. Germline V gene data show CDR1 as LGHNT and CDR2 as FRNRAP. The V gene lost 4 bases and the J gene lost 10 bases, with 11 bases spanning the gap. The DNA for the CDR3 is TGTGCTAGTGGTTCGAACGTCCTAGAGCAGTTCTTC. Its translation: CASGSNVLEQFF.

This clonotype came up once. The chain uses TRBV7-2 and TRBJ2-1; D possibly matches TRBD1 or TRBD2 (5 bases each). The V gene's germline CDR1 is SGHTA and CDR2 FQGNSA. This CDR3 is 15 amino acids long. The V end was cut by 3 bases, the J end by 4 bases, with 13 bases between. CDR3 sequence reads: CASSFRGDRYNEQFF. CDR3 nucleotides: TGTGCCAGCAGCTTTCGAGGGGATCGATACAATGAGCAGTTCTTC. Full variable domain (rest looked up from reference TRBV7-2 and TRBJ2-1): GAGVSQSPSNKVTEKGKDVELRCDPISGHTALYWYRQSLGQGLEFLIYFQGNSAPDKSGLPSDRFSAERTGGSVSTLTIQRTQQEDSAVYLCASSFRGDRYNEQFFGPGTRLTVL.

J is TRBJ1-2 and V is TRBV12-5, with D perhaps TRBD1 (5 bases). This CDR3 spans 15 amino acids. The V gene's germline CDR1 is LGHNT and CDR2 FRNRAP. Trimming cost V 1 base and J 6 bases, with 15 bases left between them. CDR3 DNA: TGTGCTAGTGGTTTGGGGTGGGGGGAGAGGGATGGCTACACCTTC. Its protein product is CASGLGWGERDGYTF.

The CDR3 nucleotides are TGTGCCAGCAGCGGTACGACCGACAAAAGGGGCACAGATACGCAGTATTTT. Translation: CASSGTTDKRGTDTQYF. This chain connects TRBV13 to TRBJ2-3; no clear D. V shed 5 bases and J shed 1 base, with 19 bases lying between them. From germline, CDR1 is PRHDT and CDR2 FYEKMQ (reference sequence). This CDR3 comprises 17 residues.

This chain connects TRBV3-1 to TRBJ2-7, with 7 bases fitting TRBD1. The CDR3 length is 14 residues. Losses at the gene ends were 1 base for V and 4 bases for J; bases not matched to a gene: 4. Germline V gene lookup returns CDR1 LGHDT and CDR2 YNNKEL (reference sequence). Here the CDR3 reads CASSQGPGGYEQYF. As DNA, the CDR3 is TGTGCCAGCAGCCAAGGTCCAGGGGGATACGAGCAGTACTTC.

Details on this clonotype: This sequence may be a read error, since a much larger clone differs from it by one base. The chain has TRBV13 and TRBJ2-7; 15 bases are a match to TRBD2. In germline, CDR1 is PRHDT, CDR2 FYEKMQ (reference sequence). This CDR3 comprises 16 residues. The V and J ends lost 4 bases and 4 bases, in that order; junction bases with no gene match: 5. The CDR3 loop is CASSYGTSGRRYEQYF. CDR3 nucleotides: TGTGCCAGCAGCTACGGGACTAGCGGGAGGAGATACGAGCAGTACTTC.